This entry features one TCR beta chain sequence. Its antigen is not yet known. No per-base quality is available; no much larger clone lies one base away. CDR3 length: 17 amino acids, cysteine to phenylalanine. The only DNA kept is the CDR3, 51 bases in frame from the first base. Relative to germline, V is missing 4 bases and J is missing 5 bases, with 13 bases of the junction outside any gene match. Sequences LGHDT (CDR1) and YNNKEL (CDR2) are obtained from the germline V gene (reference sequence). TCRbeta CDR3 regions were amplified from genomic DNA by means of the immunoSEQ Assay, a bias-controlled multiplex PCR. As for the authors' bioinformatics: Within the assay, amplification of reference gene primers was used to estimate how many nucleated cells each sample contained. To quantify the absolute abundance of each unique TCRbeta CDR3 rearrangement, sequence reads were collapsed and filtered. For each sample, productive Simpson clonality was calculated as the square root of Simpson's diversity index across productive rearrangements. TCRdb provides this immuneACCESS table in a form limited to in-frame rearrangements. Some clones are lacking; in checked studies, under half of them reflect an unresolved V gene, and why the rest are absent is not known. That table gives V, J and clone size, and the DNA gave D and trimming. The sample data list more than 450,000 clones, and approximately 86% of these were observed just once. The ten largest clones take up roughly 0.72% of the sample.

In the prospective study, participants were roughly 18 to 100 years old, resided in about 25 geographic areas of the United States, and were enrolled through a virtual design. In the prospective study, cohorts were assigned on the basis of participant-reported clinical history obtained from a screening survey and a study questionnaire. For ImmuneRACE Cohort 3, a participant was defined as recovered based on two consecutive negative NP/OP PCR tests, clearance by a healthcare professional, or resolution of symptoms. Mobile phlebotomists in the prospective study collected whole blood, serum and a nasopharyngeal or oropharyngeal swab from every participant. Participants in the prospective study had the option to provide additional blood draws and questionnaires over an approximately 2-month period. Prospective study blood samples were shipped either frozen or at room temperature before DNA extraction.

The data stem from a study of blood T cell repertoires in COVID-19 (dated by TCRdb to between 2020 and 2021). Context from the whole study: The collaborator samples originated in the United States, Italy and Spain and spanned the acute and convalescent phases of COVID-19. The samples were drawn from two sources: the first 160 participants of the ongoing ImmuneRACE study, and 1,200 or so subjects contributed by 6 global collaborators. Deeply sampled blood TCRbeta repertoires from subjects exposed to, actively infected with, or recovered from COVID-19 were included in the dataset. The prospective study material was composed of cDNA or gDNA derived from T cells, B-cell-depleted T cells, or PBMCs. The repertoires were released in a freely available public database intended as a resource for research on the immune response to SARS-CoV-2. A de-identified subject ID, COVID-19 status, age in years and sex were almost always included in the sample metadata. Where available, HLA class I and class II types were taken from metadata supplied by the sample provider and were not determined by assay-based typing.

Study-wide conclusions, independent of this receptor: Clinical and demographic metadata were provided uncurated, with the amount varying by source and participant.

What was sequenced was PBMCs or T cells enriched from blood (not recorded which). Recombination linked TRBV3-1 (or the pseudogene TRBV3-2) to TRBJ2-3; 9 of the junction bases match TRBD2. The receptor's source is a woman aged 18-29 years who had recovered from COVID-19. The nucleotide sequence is TGTGCCAGCAGCCTAGTAATTGGCGGGGGGGCCGGAGATACGCAGTATTTT. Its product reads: CASSLVIGGGAGDTQYF.